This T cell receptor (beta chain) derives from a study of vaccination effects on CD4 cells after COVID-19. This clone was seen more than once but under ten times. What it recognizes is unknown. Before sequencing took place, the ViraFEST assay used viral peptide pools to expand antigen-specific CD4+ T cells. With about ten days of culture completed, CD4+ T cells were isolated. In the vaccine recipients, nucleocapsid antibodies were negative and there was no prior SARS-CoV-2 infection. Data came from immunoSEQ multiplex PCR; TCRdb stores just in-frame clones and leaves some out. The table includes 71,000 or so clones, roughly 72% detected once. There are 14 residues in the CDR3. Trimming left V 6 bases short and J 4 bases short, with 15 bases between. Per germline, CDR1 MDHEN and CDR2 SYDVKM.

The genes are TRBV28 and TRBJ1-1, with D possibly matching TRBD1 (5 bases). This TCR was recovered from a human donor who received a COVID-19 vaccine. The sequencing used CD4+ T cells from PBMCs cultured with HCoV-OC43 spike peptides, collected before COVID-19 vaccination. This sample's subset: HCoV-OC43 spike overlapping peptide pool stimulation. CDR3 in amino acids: CASSPGGVGTEAFF. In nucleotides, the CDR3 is TGTGCCAGCAGCCCTGGGGGGGTCGGCACTGAAGCTTTCTTT.